Sequencing of this TCR beta chain was carried out in a study of spatial heterogeneity in lung cancer. This clonotype was counted many times. The CDR3 contains 15 residues. Germline V lookup: CDR1 DFQATT, CDR2 SNEGSKA (reference sequence). Trimming took off 0 bases at V and 4 bases at J, with 13 bases between the two ends. The sample's time point: sample taken at primary tumor resection. Sequencing was performed on whole RNA extracted from tumor and nontumor lung tissue, or from frozen PBMC, and the material was left unsorted. The presence of a unique molecular identifier marked each TCR cDNA molecule. TCRdb re-analysed the 5' RACE reads in MiXCR, keeping a single row per CDR3 protein. The sample holds some 100,000 distinct CDR3 sequences, roughly 12% seen once.

V and J are TRBV20-1 and TRBJ1-3, with D perhaps TRBD1 (6 bases). Material: PBMCs, obtained at surgery. This receptor was obtained from a male donor with early-stage non-small cell lung cancer. The CDR3 sequence is CSARDLQGRGNTIYF. In nucleotides, the CDR3 is TGCAGTGCTAGAGATCTACAGGGAAGAGGAAACACCATATATTTT.